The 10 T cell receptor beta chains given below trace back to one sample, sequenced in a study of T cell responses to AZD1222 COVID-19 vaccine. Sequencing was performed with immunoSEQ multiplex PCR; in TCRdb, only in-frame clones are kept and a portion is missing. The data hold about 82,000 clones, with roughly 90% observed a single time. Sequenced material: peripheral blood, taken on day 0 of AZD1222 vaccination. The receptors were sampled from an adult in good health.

CDR3 coding DNA: TGTGCCAGCAGTGAGGTAGGGGCCTGGGAGACGCAGTATTTT. The encoded protein is CASSEVGAWETQYF. This rearrangement joins TRBV6-1 to TRBJ2-3, with D perhaps TRBD1 or TRBD2 (5 bases each). In germline, CDR1 is MNHNS, CDR2 SASEGT. The CDR3 runs to 14 residues. Trimming removed 3 bases at V and 9 bases at J, with 16 bases between.

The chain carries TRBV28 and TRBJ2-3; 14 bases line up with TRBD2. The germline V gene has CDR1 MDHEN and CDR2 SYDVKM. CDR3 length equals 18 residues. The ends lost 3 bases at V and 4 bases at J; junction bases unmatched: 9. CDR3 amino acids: CASSFPPGLAGGADTQYF. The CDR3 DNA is TGTGCCAGCAGTTTTCCCCCAGGACTAGCGGGGGGTGCAGATACGCAGTATTTT.

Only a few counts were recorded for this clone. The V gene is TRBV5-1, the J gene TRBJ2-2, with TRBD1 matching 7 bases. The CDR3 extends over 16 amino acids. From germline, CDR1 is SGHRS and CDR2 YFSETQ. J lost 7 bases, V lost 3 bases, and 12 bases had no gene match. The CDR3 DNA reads TGCGCCAGCAGCTCACCTAGGACAGGTTTGGGCGGGGAGCTGTTTTTT. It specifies CASSSPRTGLGGELFF.

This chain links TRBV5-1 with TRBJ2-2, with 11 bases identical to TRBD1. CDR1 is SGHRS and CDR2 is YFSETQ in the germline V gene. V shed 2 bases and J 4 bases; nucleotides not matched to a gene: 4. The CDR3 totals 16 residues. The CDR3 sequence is CASSFGGTGGTGELFF. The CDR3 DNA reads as TGCGCCAGCAGCTTCGGAGGGACAGGGGGCACCGGGGAGCTGTTTTTT. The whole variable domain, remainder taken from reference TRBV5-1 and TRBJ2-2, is KAGVTQTPRYLIKTRGQQVTLSCSPISGHRSVSWYQQTPGQGLQFLFEYFSETQRNKGNFPGRFSGRQFSNSRSEMNVSTLELGDSALYLCASSFGGTGGTGELFFGEGSRLTVL.

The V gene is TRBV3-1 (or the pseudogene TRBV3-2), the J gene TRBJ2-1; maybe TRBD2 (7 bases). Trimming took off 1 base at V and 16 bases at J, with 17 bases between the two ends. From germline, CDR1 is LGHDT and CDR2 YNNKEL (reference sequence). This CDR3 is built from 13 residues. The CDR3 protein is CASSQAGGGNPFF. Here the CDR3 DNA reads TGTGCCAGCAGCCAAGCAGGCGGGGGCAATCCTTTCTTC.

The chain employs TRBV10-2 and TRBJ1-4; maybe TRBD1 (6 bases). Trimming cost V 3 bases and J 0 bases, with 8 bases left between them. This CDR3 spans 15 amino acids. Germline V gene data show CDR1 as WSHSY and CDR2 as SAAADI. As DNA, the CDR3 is TGCGCCAGCAGTGACGCAGGGGCAACTAATGAAAAACTGTTTTTT. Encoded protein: CASSDAGATNEKLFF.

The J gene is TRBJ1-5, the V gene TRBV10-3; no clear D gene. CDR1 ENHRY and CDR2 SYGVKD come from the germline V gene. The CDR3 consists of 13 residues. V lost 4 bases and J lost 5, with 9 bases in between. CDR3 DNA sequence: TGTGCCATCAGTGTCCGGGTAGATCAGCCCCAGCATTTT. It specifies CAISVRVDQPQHF.

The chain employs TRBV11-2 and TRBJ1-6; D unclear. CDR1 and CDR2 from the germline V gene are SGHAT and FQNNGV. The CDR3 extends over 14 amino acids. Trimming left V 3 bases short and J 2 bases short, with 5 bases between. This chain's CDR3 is CASSFGTYNSPLHF. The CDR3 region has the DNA TGTGCCAGCAGCTTTGGGACCTATAATTCACCCCTCCACTTT.

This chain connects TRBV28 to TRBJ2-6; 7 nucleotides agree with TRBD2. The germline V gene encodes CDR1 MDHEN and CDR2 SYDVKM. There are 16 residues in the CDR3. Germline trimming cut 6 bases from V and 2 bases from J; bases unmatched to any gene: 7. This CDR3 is CASRWAGVTGANVLTF. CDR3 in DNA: TGTGCCAGCAGATGGGCGGGGGTAACTGGGGCCAACGTCCTGACTTTC.

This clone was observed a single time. The CDR3 region is CASSSGVKGPSLDGYTF. The DNA for the CDR3 is TGTGCCAGTAGTAGCGGGGTCAAAGGACCGTCCCTAGATGGCTACACCTTC. The V gene is TRBV19, the J gene TRBJ1-2, with no clear D. Trimming took off 4 bases at V and 6 bases at J, with 24 bases between the two ends. Germline V gene sequence: CDR1 LNHDA, CDR2 SQIVND (reference sequence). This CDR3 has 17 residues.